The 5 T cell receptor beta chains listed next were all sequenced from one sample in a study of shared clonotypes between healthy human individuals. The naive CD8 fraction comprised CD45RO-negative cells positively selected for CCR7 and excluded terminally differentiated effector memory CD45RA+ cells. Using immunoSEQ multiplex PCR, the repertoire was profiled, and TCRdb retains in-frame clones only, with some absent. The sample lists some 2.1 million clones; approximately 94% were seen once. Material for sequencing was naive CD8+ T cells sorted from blood. The source is a man between 18 and 29 years old in good health.

The chain joins TRBV2 to TRBJ2-3, with 7 bases matching TRBD1. The V gene end was trimmed by 4 bases and the J gene end by 1 base; junction bases not matched to a gene: 5. From germline, CDR1 is SNHLY and CDR2 FYNNEI. This CDR3 spans 15 amino acids. The CDR3 DNA reads as TGTGCCAGCAGTGTAGGGACAGAGCGCACAGATACGCAGTATTTT. Translated: CASSVGTERTDTQYF.

The chain carries TRBV7-8 and TRBJ2-7, with D perhaps matching TRBD2 (6 bases). Trimming stripped 2 bases from V and 4 bases from J, with 9 bases between. Germline loops: CDR1 SGHVS, CDR2 FQNEAQ. CDR3 length: 13 amino acids. This chain's CDR3 is CASSLHGTYEQYF. Here the CDR3 DNA reads TGTGCCAGCAGCTTACACGGGACTTACGAGCAGTACTTC.

The genes are TRBV7-8 and TRBJ2-7; tentatively, D is TRBD1 (5 bases). CDR3 size: 16 residues. V was shortened by 1 base and J by 3 bases, with 16 bases between the two germline ends. The germline V gene encodes CDR1 SGHVS and CDR2 FQNEAQ. This CDR3 reads CASSLVYPDINYEQYF. The CDR3 DNA follows: TGTGCCAGCAGCTTAGTATATCCGGACATTAACTACGAGCAGTACTTC.

On this clone itself: The sample has other DNA sequences that encode this CDR3 too. The gene calls are TRBV5-1 and TRBJ1-1, with 7 bases lining up with TRBD1. V lost 0 bases and J lost 5; bases outside the gene matches: 4. The germline gives CDR1 SGHRS, CDR2 YFSETQ. CDR3 size: 14 residues. The CDR3 loop reads CASSLDRGGTEAFF. DNA of the CDR3: TGCGCCAGCAGCTTGGACAGGGGAGGGACTGAAGCTTTCTTT.

The J gene is TRBJ2-5, the V gene TRBV4-2, with 7 bases that match TRBD1. CDR1 LGHNA and CDR2 YNFKEQ come from the germline V gene. The CDR3 extends over 13 amino acids. V was clipped by 5 bases and J by 3 bases; unmatched bases: 3. CDR3 loop: CASSTGAKETQYF. CDR3 bases: TGTGCCAGCAGCACAGGGGCCAAAGAGACCCAGTACTTC.